This T cell receptor beta chain is drawn from a study of CD8 T cells in Susac syndrome. The study, taken as a whole, reports: Susac-specific public clones were found in total CD8+ and CD8+ TEMRA repertoires, numbering approximately 16 and five, respectively.

RNA totalling roughly 0.45 to 1 ug underwent reverse transcription with random hexamers. TCRdb processed the immunoSEQ multiplex PCR reads anew with MiXCR; each CDR3 protein has one entry. The table has fewer than 60,000 distinct CDR3 sequences, more than 85% seen once; the top ten hold 0.75%. Trimming cost V 2 bases and J 2 bases, with 9 bases left between them. CDR1 is MGHRA and CDR2 is YSYEKL in the germline V gene. The CDR3 is 14 residues long. On this clonotype itself: Its antigen is as yet unknown.

The clonotype was recovered from a human donor with Susac syndrome. Source material: CD8+ T cells from PBMCs. This chain links TRBV4-1 with TRBJ2-5, with D possibly matching TRBD2 (5 bases). CDR3 nucleotides: TGCGCCAGCAGCCAATGGGAGAATCAAGAGACCCAGTACTTC. Amino acid sequence: CASSQWENQETQYF.